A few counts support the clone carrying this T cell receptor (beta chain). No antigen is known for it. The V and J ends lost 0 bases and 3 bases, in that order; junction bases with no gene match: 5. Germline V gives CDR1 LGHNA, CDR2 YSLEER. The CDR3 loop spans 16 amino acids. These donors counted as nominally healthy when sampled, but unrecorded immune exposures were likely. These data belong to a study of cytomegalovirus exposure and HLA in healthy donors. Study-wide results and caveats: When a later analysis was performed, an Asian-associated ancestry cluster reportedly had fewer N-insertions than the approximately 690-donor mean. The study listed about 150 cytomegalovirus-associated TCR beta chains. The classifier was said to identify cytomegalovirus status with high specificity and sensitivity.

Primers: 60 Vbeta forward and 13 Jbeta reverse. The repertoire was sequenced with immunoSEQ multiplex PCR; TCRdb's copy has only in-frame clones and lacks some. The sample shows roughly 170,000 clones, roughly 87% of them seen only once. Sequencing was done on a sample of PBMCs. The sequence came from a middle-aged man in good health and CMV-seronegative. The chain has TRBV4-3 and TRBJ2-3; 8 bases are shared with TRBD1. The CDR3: CASSQDNRGRTDTQYF. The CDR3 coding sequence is TGCGCCAGCAGCCAAGATAACAGGGGGAGGACAGATACGCAGTATTTT.